One and the same sample provided the 23 T cell receptor beta chains below, sequenced in a study of cytomegalovirus exposure and HLA in healthy donors. PCR amplification relied on 60 Vbeta primers (plus 13 Jbeta primers). The table came from immunoSEQ multiplex PCR; TCRdb's copy has only in-frame clones and leaves some out. The sample consists of some 210,000 clones, about 78% of them appearing once. Material for sequencing was PBMCs. These receptors all stem from a male donor in good health and CMV-seronegative.

V is TRBV5-1 and J is TRBJ2-3, with 8 bases fitting TRBD2. CDR3 size: 16 residues. From germline, CDR1 is SGHRS and CDR2 YFSETQ. V was pared by 0 bases and J by 6 bases, with 9 bases of the junction left unmatched. CDR3 bases: TGCGCCAGCAGCTTGGAAACTAGCGGAGGGTGGGATACGCAGTATTTT. Translating it yields CASSLETSGGWDTQYF.

V and J are TRBV7-9 and TRBJ2-3, with 7 nucleotides matching TRBD1. CDR1 and CDR2 (germline): SEHNR, FQNEAQ (reference sequence). V was pared by 1 base and J by 2 bases, with 3 bases of the junction left unmatched. The CDR3 runs to 15 residues. Here the CDR3 DNA reads TGTGCCAGCAGCTTAGGGACAGGAGTCACAGATACGCAGTATTTT. This gives the protein CASSLGTGVTDTQYF.

The rearrangement links TRBV6-1 to TRBJ2-3; 8 bases fit TRBD1. This CDR3 region has 15 residues. Looked up from germline, CDR1 is MNHNS and CDR2 is SASEGT. V lost 8 bases to trimming and J lost 2 bases; unmatched junction nucleotides: 9. This CDR3 reads CASVRDRSITDTQYF. The CDR3 DNA reads as TGTGCCAGCGTCCGGGACAGGTCGATCACAGATACGCAGTATTTT.

The chain employs TRBV30 and TRBJ1-2; D is unclear. Germline values: CDR1 GTSNPN, CDR2 SVGIG (reference sequence). This CDR3 has 10 amino acids. The CDR3 DNA follows: TGTGTCGGGAGACGCGATGGCTACACCTTC. Residues: CVGRRDGYTF.

The DNA of the CDR3 is TGTGCCAGCAGCAAAAACAGGGGCACTGAAGCTTTCTTT. Protein sequence: CASSKNRGTEAFF. This chain uses TRBV6-1 with TRBJ1-1, with 7 nucleotides matching TRBD1. The germline V gene encodes CDR1 MNHNS and CDR2 SASEGT. V was clipped by 6 bases and J by 4 bases; unmatched bases: 5. The CDR3 loop spans 13 amino acids.

J is TRBJ1-1 and V is TRBV5-6, with D hard to call. Trimming removed 0 bases from V and 1 base from J, with 4 bases in between. The germline gives CDR1 SGHDT, CDR2 YYEEEE. This CDR3 region has 13 residues. The CDR3 is CASSLGRNTEAFF. DNA for the CDR3: TGTGCCAGCAGCTTGGGCAGGAACACTGAAGCTTTCTTT. Supplemented by reference TRBV5-6 and TRBJ1-1, the full variable domain reads DAGVTQSPTHLIKTRGQQVTLRCSPKSGHDTVSWYQQALGQGPQFIFQYYEEEERQRGNFPDRFSGHQFPNYSSELNVNALLLGDSALYLCASSLGRNTEAFFGQGTRLTVV.

The chain employs TRBV29-1 and TRBJ2-7; D is possibly TRBD1 (5 bases). Germline loops: CDR1 SQVTM, CDR2 ANQGSEA. The V end was cut by 8 bases, the J end by 2 bases, with 19 bases between. This CDR3 has 14 amino acids. The CDR3, as DNA: TGCAGCATCCCGTCCGGGCAGGGTCCCTACGAGCAGTACTTC. The encoded protein is CSIPSGQGPYEQYF.

This clone has just one count. CDR3 sequence reads: CASRFGAVHFSPPNTEAFF. In nucleotides, the CDR3 is TGTGCAAGTCGCTTTGGGGCCGTTCATTTTTCTCCGCCGAACACTGAAGCTTTCTTT. This chain connects TRBV12-2 to TRBJ1-1; TRBD1, the table's D call, was not compared with the DNA. TRBV12-2 is annotated as a pseudogene. The CDR3 is 19 amino acids.

The chain carries TRBV28 and TRBJ1-5, with 8 bases aligning to TRBD1. The J segment lost 7 bases and the V segment lost 5 bases, leaving 7 bases of the junction unmatched. Germline V gene data show CDR1 as MDHEN and CDR2 as SYDVKM. The CDR3 is made up of 14 amino acids. CDR3 sequence: CASSGGGQGQPQHF. The CDR3 DNA reads TGTGCCAGCAGTGGGGGAGGACAGGGACAGCCCCAGCATTTT. The full variable domain, with the rest looked up from reference TRBV28 and TRBJ1-5, is DVKVTQSSRYLVKRTGEKVFLECVQDMDHENMFWYRQDPGLGLRLIYFSYDVKMKEKGDIPEGYSVSREKKERFSLILESASTNQTSMYLCASSGGGQGQPQHFGDGTRLSIL.

Only one count was recorded for this clone. The chain uses TRBV11-2 and TRBJ2-4; 9 bases line up with TRBD1. The germline gives CDR1 SGHAT, CDR2 FQNNGV. Trimming took 1 base from V and 0 from J; bases not matched to a gene: 10. This CDR3 region has 19 residues. The CDR3 sequence: CASSLGQGGTILAKNIQYF. CDR3 sequence (DNA): TGTGCCAGCAGCTTAGGACAGGGGGGAACAATATTAGCCAAAAACATTCAGTACTTC.

J is TRBJ1-5 and V is TRBV5-6; D might be TRBD1 (6 bases). Germline CDR1 is SGHDT and CDR2 is YYEEEE. This CDR3 comprises 14 residues. V was pared by 3 bases and J by 3 bases, with 10 bases between. CDR3 bases: TGTGCCAGCAGCTCGAGGGACAACAATCAGCCCCAGCATTTT. It translates to CASSSRDNNQPQHF.

The V and J genes are TRBV6-1 and TRBJ2-7, with D hard to call. The CDR3 runs 15 residues. V was cut by 7 bases and J by 0 bases, with 16 bases left in between. The germline V gene encodes CDR1 MNHNS and CDR2 SASEGT. The chain's CDR3 is CASNPLRISSYEQYF. The CDR3 coding sequence is TGTGCCAGCAACCCCCTCAGGATTAGCTCCTACGAGCAGTACTTC.

The rearrangement links TRBV18 to TRBJ2-7; 8 nucleotides match TRBD1. The CDR3 runs to 15 residues. The V gene end was trimmed by 6 bases and the J gene end by 5 bases; junction bases not matched to a gene: 12. Germline CDR1 KGHSH, CDR2 LQKENI. CDR3 loop: CASSLTTGDSDEQYF. The CDR3 DNA reads TGTGCCAGCTCCCTGACGACAGGGGATTCAGACGAGCAGTACTTC.

The gene calls are TRBV19 and TRBJ2-3, with D hard to call. CDR1 is LNHDA, CDR2 SQIVND, per germline (reference sequence). The length of the CDR3 is 14 residues. V shed 5 bases and J shed 0 bases, with 9 bases lying between them. The CDR3 coding sequence is TGTGCCAGTAGTTTGGGCTTAAGCACAGATACGCAGTATTTT. As protein: CASSLGLSTDTQYF.

The table lists this clone with a few counts. V and J are TRBV6-5 and TRBJ1-5; possible D gene TRBD1, 5 bases. CDR1 is MNHEY and CDR2 is SVGAGI in the germline V gene. The CDR3 is made up of 12 amino acids. Trimming removed 5 bases from V and 4 bases from J, with 6 bases in between. The CDR3 bases are TGTGCCAGCAGTCAGGGTAATCAGCCCCAGCATTTT. Translation: CASSQGNQPQHF.

The chain combines TRBV5-1 with TRBJ2-7; 11 nucleotides agree with TRBD2. V trimming: 0 bases; J trimming: 2 bases; junction bases outside the gene matches: 4. The CDR3 has 16 amino acids. Germline loops: CDR1 SGHRS, CDR2 YFSETQ. Here the CDR3 reads CASSLAPTSGAYEQYF. CDR3 DNA sequence: TGCGCCAGCAGCTTGGCCCCGACTAGCGGGGCCTACGAGCAGTACTTC. Full variable domain (remainder filled in from reference TRBV5-1 and TRBJ2-7): KAGVTQTPRYLIKTRGQQVTLSCSPISGHRSVSWYQQTPGQGLQFLFEYFSETQRNKGNFPGRFSGRQFSNSRSEMNVSTLELGDSALYLCASSLAPTSGAYEQYFGPGTRLTVT.

The chain couples TRBV28 to TRBJ1-2; 7 bases match TRBD1. Trimming removed 5 bases from V and 7 bases from J; junction bases left unmatched: 4. The CDR3 runs to 12 residues. Germline CDR1 reads MDHEN; CDR2 reads SYDVKM. CDR3 sequence: CASSSRQGGYTF. CDR3 bases: TGTGCCAGCAGTAGCCGACAGGGTGGCTACACCTTC.

This chain connects TRBV7-9 to TRBJ2-3; 7 bases align to TRBD2. The germline V gene encodes CDR1 SEHNR and CDR2 FQNEAQ (reference sequence). The ends lost 0 bases at V and 5 bases at J; junction bases unmatched: 5. The CDR3 length is 15 residues. CDR3 nucleotide sequence: TGTGCCAGCAGCTTAGCGGGAGGGTCCGGAGATACGCAGTATTTT. This codes for CASSLAGGSGDTQYF.

V and J are TRBV19 and TRBJ1-2, with 11 positions matching TRBD1. The CDR3 covers 15 residues. The germline CDR1 and CDR2 sequences are LNHDA and SQIVND (reference sequence). V gave up 3 bases and J gave up 8 bases; unmatched junction bases: 8. CDR3 DNA: TGTGCCAGTAGTATTGAAGGACAGGGGGCGGTCGGCTACACCTTC. Translated: CASSIEGQGAVGYTF.

The chain links TRBV5-1 to TRBJ1-1; 7 bases are a match to TRBD1. Per germline, CDR1 SGHRS and CDR2 YFSETQ. The CDR3 is 17 residues long. V lost 2 bases and J lost 0; bases outside the gene matches: 10. The CDR3 nucleotides are TGCGCCAGCAGCTTATACCTGCGACAGGGATTGAACACTGAAGCTTTCTTT. Its translation is CASSLYLRQGLNTEAFF.

This clone was found a few times. V is TRBV5-1 and J is TRBJ2-5; D possibly corresponds to TRBD2 (6 bases). This CDR3 is built from 13 residues. CDR1 and CDR2 (germline): SGHRS, YFSETQ. Trimming cost V 2 bases and J 3 bases, with 8 bases left between them. In DNA form, the CDR3 reads TGCGCCAGCAGCTTACAGCGGGAAGAGACCCAGTACTTC. Its translation: CASSLQREETQYF.

CDR3 amino acids: CASSPQDFLETQYF. The CDR3 region has the DNA TGTGCCAGCAGCCCTCAGGACTTTTTAGAGACCCAGTACTTC. V gene TRBV9 combines with J gene TRBJ2-5, with a tentative D call TRBD2 (5 bases). The CDR3 sequence is 14 residues long. Germline V gene data show CDR1 as SGDLS and CDR2 as YYNGEE. Trimming took off 4 bases at V and 4 bases at J, with 14 bases between the two ends.

In its sample, this clone was seen a few times. A junction end diverges from the germline sequence, so it may reflect a read error. The chain is built from TRBV6-1 and TRBJ2-7; 11 nucleotides align to TRBD2. Per germline, CDR1 MNHNS and CDR2 SASEGT. The CDR3 length is 16 residues. CDR3 amino acids: CASREERASGRYEQYF. Here the CDR3 DNA reads TGTGCCAGCAGAGAAGAGAGGGCTAGCGGGAGGTACGAGCAGTACTTC.